Listed here are 29 T cell receptor beta chains from one sample, sequenced in a study of blood T cell repertoires in COVID-19. The protocol was immunoSEQ multiplex PCR, while the TCRdb copy is restricted to in-frame clones and leaves out a portion. The repertoire holds roughly 150,000 clones, approximately 80% seen once, with approximately 0.5% in the top ten. Sequenced material: peripheral blood. Source of these receptors: a man aged 55 to 70 with acute or convalescent COVID-19.

The chain's CDR3 is CASSVRTGLNYGYTF. The CDR3 nucleotides are TGTGCCAGCAGTGTCCGGACAGGGCTTAACTATGGCTACACCTTC. The V gene is TRBV2, the J gene TRBJ1-2; 8 bases match TRBD1. Germline CDR1 reads SNHLY; CDR2 reads FYNNEI. V trimming: 4 bases; J trimming: 1 base; junction bases outside the gene matches: 5. The CDR3 is 15 residues long.

The chain has TRBV10-3 and TRBJ2-1; 8 nucleotides agree with TRBD2. The length of the CDR3 is 17 residues. J was trimmed by 8 bases and V by 2 bases; bases with no gene match: 14. Germline V CDR1 and CDR2: ENHRY, SYGVKD. DNA of the CDR3: TGTGCCATCAGTGAGGGTATTACTAGCGGAGGGAGGTATGAGCAGTTCTTC. This gives the protein CAISEGITSGGRYEQFF.

The V and J genes are TRBV29-1 and TRBJ2-7, with 7 bases aligning to TRBD1. J gave up 2 bases and V 7 bases, and 8 bases lay outside the gene matches. In germline, CDR1 is SQVTM, CDR2 ANQGSEA. The CDR3 spans 13 residues. CDR3 sequence reads: CSGVTGDTYEQYF. In nucleotides, the CDR3 is TGCAGCGGAGTTACAGGGGATACCTACGAGCAGTACTTC.

Worth noting for this clone: Compared with germline, one end of the junction differs, possibly owing to a read error. The chain links TRBV3-1 (or the pseudogene TRBV3-2) to TRBJ1-4; maybe TRBD1 (6 bases). Per the germline V gene, CDR1 is LGHDT and CDR2 is YNNKEL (reference sequence). The CDR3 runs to 15 residues. DNA for the CDR3: TGTGCCAGCACCCAAAGGATGCAGGGGCTTGGGAAACTGTTTTTT. The encoded protein is CASTQRMQGLGKLFF.

The rearrangement uses TRBV5-6 and TRBJ2-2; 8 bases match TRBD2. The CDR3 contains 16 residues. The ends lost 2 bases at V and 3 bases at J; junction bases unmatched: 6. Germline-derived CDR1 and CDR2 are SGHDT and YYEEEE. The CDR3 nucleotides read TGTGCCAGCAGCTTCAGCGGGAGTCGGTACACCGGGGAGCTGTTTTTT. Amino acid sequence: CASSFSGSRYTGELFF.

This chain uses TRBV12-5 with TRBJ2-2; D possibly corresponds to TRBD1 (6 bases). This CDR3 has 16 residues. Trimming took off 0 bases at V and 4 bases at J, with 12 bases between the two ends. Germline V gene lookup returns CDR1 LGHNT and CDR2 FRNRAP. Written as DNA, the CDR3 is TGTGCTAGTGGTTTGGTACGAGCAGGGGTCACCGGGGAGCTGTTTTTT. Protein product: CASGLVRAGVTGELFF.

This clone was counted a single time. The CDR3 nucleotides are TGTGCCAGCAGCTTTTCGGTGAGGTCCGCTAACTATGGCTACACCTTC. As protein: CASSFSVRSANYGYTF. This chain uses TRBV13 with TRBJ1-2; D is uncertain. Trimming removed 3 bases at V and 0 bases at J, with 14 bases between. The CDR3 is 16 amino acids. Germline CDR1 PRHDT, CDR2 FYEKMQ (reference sequence).

This clone has ten or more counts. This sequence joins TRBV14 and TRBJ1-6; possibly TRBD1 for D (6 bases). Germline CDR1 SGHDN, CDR2 FVKESK. V lost 3 bases and J 6 bases, leaving 18 bases between the germline ends. The length of the CDR3 is 17 residues. The DNA of the CDR3 is TGTGCCAGCAGCCAGTTTCTCCCAGGGGCCACTAATTCACCCCTCCACTTT. Translating gives CASSQFLPGATNSPLHF.

The rearrangement joins TRBV30 to TRBJ1-2, with D maybe TRBD1 (5 bases). V lost 0 bases, J lost 0 bases, and 11 bases lay in between. CDR1 is GTSNPN, CDR2 SVGIG, per germline (reference sequence). The CDR3 covers 15 residues. The CDR3 sequence is CAWSVGAAANYGYTF. The DNA for the CDR3 is TGTGCCTGGAGTGTAGGGGCAGCAGCTAACTATGGCTACACCTTC.

This chain uses TRBV19 with TRBJ2-7; 10 bases align to TRBD1. The J segment lost 2 bases and the V segment lost 1 base, leaving 5 bases of the junction unmatched. Germline V gene sequence: CDR1 LNHDA, CDR2 SQIVND (reference sequence). The CDR3 sequence is 16 residues long. In DNA, the CDR3 is TGTGCCAGTAGTATAGTCGCGACAGGGGGCGCCTACGAGCAGTACTTC. It translates to CASSIVATGGAYEQYF.

This clone has a single count. The genes are TRBV6-5 and TRBJ1-3; D call uncertain. The V end lost 0 bases, the J end lost 4 bases, and 13 bases lay between the germline ends. This CDR3 is built from 16 residues. CDR1 is MNHEY, CDR2 SVGAGI, per germline. DNA for the CDR3: TGTGCCAGCAGTTACTCCCCACCCGACACCGGAAACACCATATATTTT. Translated, it gives CASSYSPPDTGNTIYF.

This clone was seen just once. This sample also contains other DNA sequences that code for the same CDR3. The chain carries TRBV3-1 (or the pseudogene TRBV3-2) and TRBJ1-5; tentative D call: TRBD1 (6 bases). CDR3 length: 16 residues. Germline lookup yields CDR1 LGHDT and CDR2 YNNKEL (reference sequence). The V end was cut by 0 bases, the J end by 0 bases, with 9 bases between. The CDR3 bases are TGTGCCAGCAGCCAAGATACAGGGCGTAGCAATCAGCCCCAGCATTTT. It yields the protein CASSQDTGRSNQPQHF.

The chain combines TRBV30 with TRBJ2-5, with D perhaps matching TRBD2 (6 bases). There are 15 residues in the CDR3. CDR1 is GTSNPN, CDR2 SVGIG, per germline (reference sequence). Trimming left V 4 bases short and J 4 bases short, with 19 bases between. CDR3 in amino acids: CAWTADLGTLETQYF. Written as DNA, the CDR3 is TGTGCCTGGACCGCCGATCTTGGGACTCTAGAGACCCAGTACTTC.

The chain carries TRBV11-2 and TRBJ2-3; 11 bases align to TRBD1. Looked up from germline, CDR1 is SGHAT and CDR2 is FQNNGV. The length of the CDR3 is 15 residues. The V and J ends lost 5 bases and 8 bases, in that order; junction bases with no gene match: 9. The CDR3 reads CASSPPDRGRGTQYF. The CDR3, as DNA: TGTGCCAGCAGCCCACCGGACAGGGGGCGCGGTACGCAGTATTTT.

The J gene is TRBJ2-7, the V gene TRBV10-3, with TRBD2 as a possible D gene (6 bases). V gave up 3 bases and J gave up 4 bases, with 19 bases separating them. This CDR3 is built from 16 residues. Looked up from germline, CDR1 is ENHRY and CDR2 is SYGVKD. The CDR3 loop reads CAISEVRGGPYYEQYF. The DNA for the CDR3 is TGTGCCATCAGTGAAGTCCGGGGAGGACCCTATTACGAGCAGTACTTC.

Concerning this clone itself: The junction does not match germline at one end; this may be a read error. V is TRBV5-3 and J is TRBJ1-2; D unclear. TRBV5-3 is marked as an open reading frame, function uncertain. This CDR3 contains 15 residues. CDR3 bases: TGTGCCAGAAGTCCTAGAGATTCCCTTCACTATGGCTACATCTTC. Translating gives CARSPRDSLHYGYIF.

The V gene is TRBV7-9, the J gene TRBJ1-1; no reliable D call. The CDR3 covers 12 residues. The V end was cut by 8 bases, the J end by 4 bases, with 11 bases between. The germline V gene encodes CDR1 SEHNR and CDR2 FQNEAQ (reference sequence). The CDR3 DNA is TGTGCCAGCTTTGGCGCGGGCACTGAAGCTTTCTTT. Encoded protein: CASFGAGTEAFF. The entire variable domain, with the rest obtained from reference TRBV7-9 and TRBJ1-1, is as follows: DTGVSQNPRHKITKRGQNVTFRCDPISEHNRLYWYRQTLGQGPEFLTYFQNEAQLEKSRLLSDRFSAERPKGSFSTLEIQRTEQGDSAMYLCASFGAGTEAFFGQGTRLTVV.

This chain connects TRBV5-1 to TRBJ1-1; 7 bases line up with TRBD1. V dropped 2 bases and J dropped 5; count of bases not matched to a gene: 6. Germline V gives CDR1 SGHRS, CDR2 YFSETQ. This CDR3 contains 14 residues. CDR3 bases: TGCGCCAGCAGCTTCGAACAGGGGTCTACTGAAGCTTTCTTT. It translates to CASSFEQGSTEAFF.

This clone was observed once. The CDR3 sequence: CASSQRIGDGYTF. CDR3 nucleotide sequence: TGTGCCAGCAGCCAAAGGATAGGAGATGGCTACACCTTC. The gene calls are TRBV14 and TRBJ1-2; no reliable D call. CDR3 length equals 13 residues. The germline gives CDR1 SGHDN, CDR2 FVKESK. V was pared by 2 bases and J by 6 bases, with 10 bases between.

The CDR3 region has the DNA TGTGCCAGCAGTCCCGGGACATTCAACACCGGGGAGCTGTTTTTT. Its translation is CASSPGTFNTGELFF. The rearrangement joins TRBV28 to TRBJ2-2; D possibly corresponds to TRBD1 (6 bases). Germline CDR1 reads MDHEN; CDR2 reads SYDVKM. The length of the CDR3 is 15 residues. Trimming removed 5 bases at V and 2 bases at J, with 12 bases between.

This chain uses TRBV12-3 or TRBV12-4 with TRBJ2-7, with 8 positions matching TRBD2. V dropped 5 bases and J dropped 8; count of bases not matched to a gene: 8. CDR3 size: 13 residues. CDR3 residues: CASSLQTSGKQYF. The CDR3 DNA reads TGTGCCAGCAGTCTCCAAACTAGCGGCAAGCAGTACTTC.

This rearrangement joins TRBV4-2 to TRBJ2-1, with 7 positions matching TRBD2. CDR1 LGHNA and CDR2 YNFKEQ come from the germline V gene. The CDR3 totals 14 residues. The V and J ends lost 4 bases and 12 bases, in that order; junction bases with no gene match: 12. The CDR3 loop is CASSPEQRGGGQFF. CDR3 nucleotide sequence: TGTGCCAGCAGCCCGGAACAAAGGGGCGGGGGGCAGTTCTTC.

The chain carries TRBV5-1 and TRBJ2-5; tentative D call: TRBD2 (6 bases). V was clipped by 3 bases and J by 1 base, with 10 bases between them. Looked up from germline, CDR1 is SGHRS and CDR2 is YFSETQ. The CDR3 spans 14 residues. CDR3 coding DNA: TGCGCCAGCAGCTGGAGGGGTTTCCAAGAGACCCAGTACTTC. This gives the protein CASSWRGFQETQYF.

This clone was detected only a few times. V is TRBV29-1 and J is TRBJ2-7, with TRBD1 identical over 8 bases. This CDR3 spans 12 amino acids. CDR1 is SQVTM and CDR2 is ANQGSEA in the germline V gene. V gave up 8 bases and J gave up 3 bases; unmatched junction bases: 6. Written as DNA, the CDR3 is TGCAGCATTAGGACAGGGAACTACGAGCAGTACTTC. Its translation: CSIRTGNYEQYF.

J is TRBJ1-5 and V is TRBV19, with 9 bases that match TRBD1. Germline V gene sequence: CDR1 LNHDA, CDR2 SQIVND (reference sequence). CDR3 length: 15 residues. J was trimmed by 0 bases and V by 6 bases; bases with no gene match: 3. Here the CDR3 reads CASRVDRGSNQPQHF. CDR3 in DNA: TGTGCCAGTAGGGTGGACAGGGGTAGCAATCAGCCCCAGCATTTT.

The chain carries TRBV10-3 and TRBJ1-1; possible D gene TRBD1, 5 bases. V was clipped by 6 bases and J by 3 bases, with 14 bases between them. The CDR3 sequence is 14 residues long. Germline loops: CDR1 ENHRY, CDR2 SYGVKD. CDR3 amino acids: CAIRQAGGDTEAFF. The CDR3 bases are TGTGCCATCAGGCAGGCGGGGGGGGACACTGAAGCTTTCTTT.

This chain links TRBV6-1 with TRBJ1-1; D is perhaps TRBD1 (5 bases). Trimming cost V 1 base and J 7 bases, with 10 bases left between them. The CDR3 sequence is 13 residues long. Germline V lookup: CDR1 MNHNS, CDR2 SASEGT. CDR3 nucleotides: TGTGCCAGCAGTGAAGAGGGGTACGGTGAAGCTTTCTTT. Its protein is CASSEEGYGEAFF.

This clone was detected only once. V and J are TRBV27 and TRBJ1-2; D gene ambiguous. Trimming removed 6 bases from V and 7 bases from J, with 15 bases in between. Germline CDR1 is MNHEY and CDR2 is SMNVEV (reference sequence). This CDR3 contains 13 residues. CDR3 sequence reads: CASSHTGLTGYTF. CDR3 DNA: TGTGCCAGCAGCCATACCGGACTCACTGGCTACACCTTC.

The gene calls are TRBV19 and TRBJ2-5, with 10 bases that match TRBD2. Germline lookup yields CDR1 LNHDA and CDR2 SQIVND (reference sequence). Unmatched junction bases numbered 6, after V lost 5 bases and J lost 3 bases. The CDR3 covers 15 residues. The DNA for the CDR3 is TGTGCCAGTAGTCCTTCTAGCGGGGGCAAAGAGACCCAGTACTTC. This translates into CASSPSSGGKETQYF.